This TCR beta chain was documented in a study of blood T cell repertoires in COVID-19. Study as a whole: Samples representing acute and convalescent COVID-19 were sourced from the United States, Italy and Spain. PBMCs, B-cell-depleted T cells, or T cells were the source of the cDNA or gDNA that made up the material.

CDR3 length equals 15 residues. With 2 bases clipped from V and 2 bases from J, the junction kept 2 bases outside the gene matches. CDR1 MNHEY and CDR2 SVGAGI come from the germline V gene. Using immunoSEQ multiplex PCR, the repertoire was profiled, and TCRdb retains in-frame clones only, with some absent. The sample contains 250,000 to 300,000 clones, 75% to 85% of which appear only once. This TCR came from a man aged 50-59 years with active or convalescent COVID-19. V is TRBV6-5 and J is TRBJ2-5; 10 bases fit TRBD2. Sequences were obtained from peripheral blood. CDR3 residues: CASSYAAGGQETQYF. DNA for the CDR3: TGTGCCAGCAGTTACGCAGCGGGAGGGCAAGAGACCCAGTACTTC.